One sample yielded the 27 T cell receptor beta chains listed below, sequenced in a study of molecular identifiers for immune sequencing clone quantification. Each CDR3 protein gets one entry after TCRdb re-called the PCR reads with MiXCR. Of approximately 500,000 distinct CDR3 sequences in the sample, about 20% are singletons; the top ten hold more than 0.8%. The material sequenced was naive CD8+ T cells from blood, with Jurkat cell RNA spiked in. Subset specified: FACS-sorted CD8+CD4-CCR7+CD45RA+ naive T cells. These receptors all stem from a human donor in good health. Some libraries in this study had Jurkat cell RNA spiked in.

This clonotype was observed many times. At one end, the junction sequence differs from germline, possibly due to a read error. The rearrangement joins TRBV7-7 to TRBJ2-5; D possibly corresponds to TRBD2 (6 bases). The CDR3 totals 17 residues. Looked up from germline, CDR1 is SSHAT and CDR2 is FNYEAQ (reference sequence). Here the CDR3 reads CASSPSGVSGWPGTQYF. DNA of the CDR3: TGTGCTAGCAGCCCATCTGGGGTGAGCGGGTGGCCGGGGACCCAGTACTTC.

The chain combines TRBV6-1 with TRBJ1-5, with D perhaps TRBD1 (6 bases). From germline, CDR1 is MNHNS and CDR2 SASEGT. The CDR3 extends over 15 amino acids. Trimming took off 1 base at V and 3 bases at J, with 10 bases between the two ends. The CDR3 nucleotides read TGTGCCAGCAGTGAAGACAGGGCCAACAATCAGCCCCAGCATTTT. It yields the protein CASSEDRANNQPQHF.

This clonotype was seen repeatedly, ten times or more. The rearrangement joins TRBV12-3 or TRBV12-4 to TRBJ1-5; D gene uncertain. The V and J ends lost 4 bases and 6 bases respectively, with 7 bases between them. The CDR3 contains 12 residues. In DNA form, the CDR3 reads TGTGCCAGCAGTTCGGTTGGTCAGCCCCAGCATTTT. Translating gives CASSSVGQPQHF.

A remark on this clonotype: A junction end diverges from the germline sequence, so it may reflect a read error. The J gene is TRBJ2-3, the V gene TRBV19, with 10 bases aligning to TRBD2. Germline V lookup: CDR1 LNHDA, CDR2 SQIVND (reference sequence). The length of the CDR3 is 15 residues. DNA of the CDR3: TGTGCCGGTAGTATCACTAGCGGGGGCACAGATACGCAGTATTTT. Translating it yields CAGSITSGGTDTQYF.

Concerning this clonotype itself: This may arise from a read error, as a much more abundant clone is one base away. The genes are TRBV18 and TRBJ1-5; a weak D match, TRBD1 (5 bases). The CDR3 runs 14 residues. The germline CDR1 and CDR2 sequences are KGHSH and LQKENI. The DNA of the CDR3 is TGTGCCAGCTCGGGGGAAGGTTTGGGTCAGCCCCGGCATTTT. Its translation: CASSGEGLGQPRHF. Full variable domain (outside the CDR3, taken from reference TRBV18 and TRBJ1-5): NAGVMQNPRHLVRRRGQEARLRCSPMKGHSHVYWYRQLPEEGLKFMVYLQKENIIDESGMPKERFSAEFPKEGPSILRIQQVVRGDSAAYFCASSGEGLGQPRHFGDGTRLSIL.

This clonotype was recorded at least ten times. The chain couples TRBV7-9 to TRBJ1-1; 10 bases map to TRBD1. The germline V gene encodes CDR1 SEHNR and CDR2 FQNEAQ (reference sequence). J was trimmed by 5 bases and V by 4 bases; bases with no gene match: 7. This CDR3 region has 15 residues. The CDR3 here is CASSSTGGAMTEAFF. DNA of the CDR3: TGTGCCAGCAGCTCGACAGGGGGCGCGATGACTGAAGCTTTCTTT.

This chain links TRBV19 with TRBJ2-6, with a tentative D call TRBD2 (7 bases). The ends were cut back, 7 bases at V and 2 bases at J, with 18 bases in the middle. The germline gives CDR1 LNHDA, CDR2 SQIVND (reference sequence). The CDR3 is made up of 17 amino acids. CDR3 loop: CASNGWGGSPGANVLTF. The CDR3 DNA reads TGTGCCAGTAATGGCTGGGGGGGCAGCCCTGGGGCCAACGTCCTGACTTTC.

This clonotype was picked up one time. This clone may be a read error of a much larger clone one base away. The chain is built from TRBV9 and TRBJ1-1; 7 nucleotides line up with TRBD1. This CDR3 spans 16 amino acids. V shed 2 bases, J shed 3 bases, and the junction held 10 bases outside the gene matches. The germline V gene encodes CDR1 SGDLS and CDR2 YYNGEE. The CDR3 DNA sequence: TGTGCCAGCAGCGTGGGACAGACCCCGATGTACACTGAAGCTTTCTTT. Encoded protein: CASSVGQTPMYTEAFF.

The chain has TRBV11-2 and TRBJ1-2; D unclear. The CDR3 has 13 amino acids. Trimming cost V 7 bases and J 3 bases, with 12 bases left between them. The germline V gene has CDR1 SGHAT and CDR2 FQNNGV. CDR3 region: CASMPMPYYGYTF. The CDR3 coding sequence is TGTGCCAGCATGCCGATGCCCTACTATGGCTACACCTTC.

This clonotype was seen at least ten times. The DNA for the CDR3 is TGTGCCAGCAGTTACGAAGACACGGGGATCGAGCAGTACTTC. As protein: CASSYEDTGIEQYF. V and J are TRBV6-5 and TRBJ2-7, with D possibly TRBD2 on 5 matching bases. Germline V gene lookup returns CDR1 MNHEY and CDR2 SVGAGI. The length of the CDR3 is 14 residues. V was pared by 2 bases and J by 6 bases, with 14 bases between.

The chain employs TRBV13 and TRBJ2-2; TRBD1 might be the D (5 bases). From germline, CDR1 is PRHDT and CDR2 FYEKMQ (reference sequence). Trimming cost V 4 bases and J 4 bases, with 13 bases left between them. The CDR3 length is 15 residues. The CDR3 spells CASSSGLLSTGELFF. CDR3 coding DNA: TGTGCCAGCAGCTCAGGGTTACTAAGCACCGGGGAGCTGTTTTTT.

As to this clonotype: This may be a read error, as it is one base from a much larger clone. This chain links TRBV23-1 with TRBJ1-2; the D is unclear. TRBV23-1 is marked as an open reading frame, function uncertain. The CDR3 totals 13 residues. This CDR3 reads CACSQGQSYGYTF. The DNA of the CDR3 is TGCGCCTGCAGTCAAGGGCAGTCTTATGGCTACACCTTC.

The chain joins TRBV27 to TRBJ1-1; TRBD1 matches at 8 bases. The CDR3 sequence is 13 residues long. Germline-derived CDR1 and CDR2 are MNHEY and SMNVEV (reference sequence). The V gene end was trimmed by 5 bases and the J gene end by 7 bases; junction bases not matched to a gene: 6. The DNA of the CDR3 is TGTGCCAGCAGTAGAGGGACAGGTAGTGAAGCTTTCTTT. Amino acid sequence: CASSRGTGSEAFF.

Concerning this clonotype itself: A read error may produce the germline difference seen at one junction end. The chain links TRBV7-9 to TRBJ1-6; TRBD1 might be the D (5 bases). The CDR3 length is 13 residues. Germline CDR1 SEHNR, CDR2 FQNEAQ (reference sequence). CDR3 in amino acids: CASSLGQQEALLF. CDR3 coding DNA: TGTGCCAGCAGCTTAGGACAGCAGGAGGCCCTCCTCTTT.

This clonotype has at least ten counts. The V call is TRBV7-9, the J call TRBJ2-3; D not certain. The CDR3 sequence is 14 residues long. The V end was cut by 3 bases, the J end by 3 bases, with 10 bases between. In germline, CDR1 is SEHNR, CDR2 FQNEAQ (reference sequence). CDR3 DNA sequence: TGTGCCAGCAGCTTCCTGAGTGGTACAGATACGCAGTATTTT. Its protein product is CASSFLSGTDTQYF.

V is TRBV20-1 and J is TRBJ1-6, with 7 bases that match TRBD1. The J segment lost 5 bases and the V segment lost 0 bases, leaving 7 bases of the junction unmatched. Germline assignment: CDR1 DFQATT and CDR2 SNEGSKA (reference sequence). The CDR3 is made up of 16 amino acids. CDR3 nucleotides: TGCAGTGCTAGAGATGGTCGGGACAGAAATAATTCACCCCTCCACTTT. Protein: CSARDGRDRNNSPLHF.

V usage is TRBV4-3 and J usage is TRBJ2-2; D is ambiguous. The CDR3 extends over 16 amino acids. Trimming shortened V by 1 base and J by 4 bases, and 13 bases separated the two germline ends. CDR1 is LGHNA, CDR2 YSLEER, per germline. CDR3 DNA sequence: TGCGCCAGCAGCCAAGGGGGATATCCCACCACCGGGGAGCTGTTTTTT. Protein product: CASSQGGYPTTGELFF.

This clonotype has more than one count but fewer than ten. This chain uses TRBV12-3 or TRBV12-4 with TRBJ1-5, with unresolved D. Trimming removed 5 bases at V and 0 bases at J, with 23 bases between. The CDR3 contains 19 residues. DNA for the CDR3: TGTGCCAGCAGTCCGACCCGACCGGGCATCACCGATAGCAATCAGCCCCAGCATTTT. Its translation is CASSPTRPGITDSNQPQHF.

Only a few counts were recorded for this clonotype. The rearrangement links TRBV7-6 to TRBJ2-3; weak D call: TRBD1 (7 bases). The CDR3 runs 18 residues. V gave up 0 bases and J gave up 2 bases, with 18 bases separating them. Germline assignment: CDR1 SGHVS and CDR2 FNYEAQ. CDR3 region: CASSLAYRGGGHTDTQYF. CDR3 nucleotide sequence: TGTGCCAGCAGCTTAGCGTACAGGGGAGGAGGGCACACAGATACGCAGTATTTT.

J is TRBJ2-1 and V is TRBV27; D perhaps matches TRBD1 (8 bases). V shed 2 bases and J shed 1 base, with 12 bases lying between them. There are 16 residues in the CDR3. Germline V lookup: CDR1 MNHEY, CDR2 SMNVEV (reference sequence). CDR3 nucleotides: TGTGCCAGCAGTTTACAACAGGGGGGGTCCTACAATGAGCAGTTCTTC. It translates to CASSLQQGGSYNEQFF.

This clonotype was detected ten times or more. The rearrangement joins TRBV19 to TRBJ1-5, with TRBD1 matching over 8 bases. V dropped 3 bases and J dropped 1; count of bases not matched to a gene: 5. Germline CDR1 LNHDA, CDR2 SQIVND (reference sequence). The length of the CDR3 is 16 residues. CDR3 coding DNA: TGTGCCAGTAGTATCTCAGGGGGCAGGAGCAATCAGCCCCAGCATTTT. Encoded protein: CASSISGGRSNQPQHF.

The chain combines TRBV5-6 with TRBJ2-5; the match to TRBD2 covers 9 bases. J lost 9 bases, V lost 2 bases, and 17 bases had no gene match. The CDR3 spans 17 residues. CDR1 and CDR2 from the germline V gene are SGHDT and YYEEEE. The CDR3 region is CASSFPGRGLAPGAQYF. The CDR3 DNA reads as TGTGCCAGCAGCTTCCCTGGGAGGGGACTAGCCCCCGGGGCCCAGTACTTC.

V is TRBV4-3 and J is TRBJ2-7; perhaps TRBD1 as D (6 bases). Germline V gene lookup returns CDR1 LGHNA and CDR2 YSLEER. V lost 0 bases and J lost 6, with 12 bases in between. The CDR3 runs 14 residues. As DNA, the CDR3 is TGCGCCAGCAGCCAAGAGAGACAGGCCCTCGAGCAGTACTTC. This gives the protein CASSQERQALEQYF.

This clonotype was recorded a few times. The CDR3 region is CAWSMGHKSYEQYF. Written as DNA, the CDR3 is TGTGCCTGGAGTATGGGGCACAAGTCCTACGAGCAGTACTTC. The gene calls are TRBV30 and TRBJ2-7; tentative D call: TRBD1 (5 bases). The germline V gene has CDR1 GTSNPN and CDR2 SVGIG (reference sequence). The CDR3 is 14 residues long. The ends were cut back, 2 bases at V and 1 base at J, with 12 bases in the middle.

There are a few counts of this clonotype. The V gene is TRBV27, the J gene TRBJ1-1; D perhaps matches TRBD1 (6 bases). CDR1 is MNHEY and CDR2 is SMNVEV in the germline V gene (reference sequence). CDR3 length equals 14 residues. Trimming shortened V by 8 bases and J by 4 bases, and 17 bases separated the two germline ends. The CDR3 nucleotides read TGTGCCAGCCACACACTACAGGGAGGCACTGAAGCTTTCTTT. This sequence encodes CASHTLQGGTEAFF.

This clonotype was detected only a few times. V and J are TRBV7-9 and TRBJ2-7, with 7 bases identical to TRBD1. Germline-derived CDR1 and CDR2 are SEHNR and FQNEAQ (reference sequence). The CDR3 extends over 17 amino acids. J gave up 3 bases and V 5 bases, and 16 bases lay outside the gene matches. The CDR3 sequence: CASSPLGLGQGDYEQYF. The CDR3 DNA reads TGTGCCAGCAGCCCCCTCGGGTTGGGGCAGGGGGACTACGAGCAGTACTTC.

This sequence joins TRBV21-1 and TRBJ1-2; the D call in the table, TRBD1, was not verified against the DNA. TRBV21-1 is marked as a pseudogene. The CDR3 contains 15 residues. The CDR3 here is CASSRGQGALNGYTF. CDR3 sequence (DNA): TGTGCCAGCAGCAGAGGACAGGGGGCGCTGAATGGCTACACCTTC.